This T cell receptor (beta chain) was observed in a study of T cell responses to AZD1222 COVID-19 vaccine. Broader study findings: Regions 160-218 and 743-854 held dominance among vaccine-associated CD4 TCRs, which spanned spike.

Details on this clone: Antigen specificity is unknown.

CDR1 is SGHNT and CDR2 is YYREEE in the germline V gene (reference sequence). The CDR3 consists of 16 residues. Trimming took 4 bases from V and 6 from J; bases not matched to a gene: 8. Repertoires were generated with immunoSEQ multiplex PCR, while TCRdb's copy carries only in-frame clones and drops some. Of some 130,000 clones listed, over 90% are singletons. The sequencing here drew on peripheral blood, taken on day 0 of AZD1222 vaccination. This chain uses TRBV5-4 with TRBJ2-1, with 12 positions matching TRBD2. This receptor was taken from an adult in good health. CDR3: CASSAKGLAGFNEQFF. The CDR3 DNA is TGTGCCAGCAGCGCAAAAGGACTAGCGGGGTTCAATGAGCAGTTCTTC. The whole variable domain, filled in from reference TRBV5-4 and TRBJ2-1, reads ETGVTQSPTHLIKTRGQQVTLRCSSQSGHNTVSWYQQALGQGPQFIFQYYREEENGRGNFPPRFSGLQFPNYSSELNVNALELDDSALYLCASSAKGLAGFNEQFFGPGTRLTVL.